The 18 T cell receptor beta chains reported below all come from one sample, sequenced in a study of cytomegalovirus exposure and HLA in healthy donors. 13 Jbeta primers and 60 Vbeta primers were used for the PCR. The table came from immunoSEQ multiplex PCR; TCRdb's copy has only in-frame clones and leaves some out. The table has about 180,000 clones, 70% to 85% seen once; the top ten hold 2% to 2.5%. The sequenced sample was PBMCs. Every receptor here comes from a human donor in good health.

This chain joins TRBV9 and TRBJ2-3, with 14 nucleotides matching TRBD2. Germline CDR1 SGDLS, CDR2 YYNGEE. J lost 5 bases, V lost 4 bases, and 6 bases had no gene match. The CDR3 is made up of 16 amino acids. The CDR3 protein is CASSIGLAGGRDTQYF. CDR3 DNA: TGTGCCAGCAGCATCGGACTAGCGGGGGGAAGAGATACGCAGTATTTT.

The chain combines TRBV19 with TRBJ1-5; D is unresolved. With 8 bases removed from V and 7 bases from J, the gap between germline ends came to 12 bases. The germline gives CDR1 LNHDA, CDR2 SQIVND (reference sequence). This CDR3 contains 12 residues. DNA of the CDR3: TGTGCCAGTCTATCCGTCAACCAGCCCCAGCATTTT. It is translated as CASLSVNQPQHF.

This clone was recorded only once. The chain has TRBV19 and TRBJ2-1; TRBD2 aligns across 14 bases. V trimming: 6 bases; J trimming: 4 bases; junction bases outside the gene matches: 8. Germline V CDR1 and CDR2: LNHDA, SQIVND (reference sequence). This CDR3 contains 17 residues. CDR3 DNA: TGTGCCAGTAGCGAACCGGGACTAGCGGGGGCATACAATGAGCAGTTCTTC. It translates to CASSEPGLAGAYNEQFF. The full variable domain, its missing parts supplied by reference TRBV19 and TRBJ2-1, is DGGITQSPKYLFRKEGQNVTLSCEQNLNHDAMYWYRQDPGQGLRLIYYSQIVNDFQKGDIAEGYSVSREKKESFPLTVTSAQKNPTAFYLCASSEPGLAGAYNEQFFGPGTRLTVL.

Here the CDR3 DNA reads TGTGCCTGGAGTGTCGGACTCGCTGGAAACACCATATATTTT. Residues: CAWSVGLAGNTIYF. The chain combines TRBV30 with TRBJ1-3; no clear D. The CDR3 spans 14 residues. Per germline, CDR1 GTSNPN and CDR2 SVGIG (reference sequence). V was pared by 0 bases and J by 2 bases, with 8 bases between.

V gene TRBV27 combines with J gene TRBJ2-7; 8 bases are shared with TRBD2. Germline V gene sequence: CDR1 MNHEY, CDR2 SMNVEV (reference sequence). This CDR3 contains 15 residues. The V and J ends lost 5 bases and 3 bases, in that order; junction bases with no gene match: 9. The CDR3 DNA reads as TGTGCCAGCAGTCCTTCGGGGACTAGATTCTACGAGCAGTACTTC. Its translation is CASSPSGTRFYEQYF.

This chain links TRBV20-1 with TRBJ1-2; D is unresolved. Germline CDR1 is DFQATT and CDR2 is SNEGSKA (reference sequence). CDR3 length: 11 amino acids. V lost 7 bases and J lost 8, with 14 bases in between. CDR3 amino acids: CSVWGVGGYTF. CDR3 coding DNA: TGCAGTGTCTGGGGAGTCGGAGGCTACACCTTC.

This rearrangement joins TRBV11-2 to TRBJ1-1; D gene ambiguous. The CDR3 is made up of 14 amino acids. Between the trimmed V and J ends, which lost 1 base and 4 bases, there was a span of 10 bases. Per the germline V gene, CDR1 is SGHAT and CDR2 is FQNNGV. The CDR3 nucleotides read TGTGCCAGCAGCTTAGGCCTTTTGAGCACTGAAGCTTTCTTT. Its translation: CASSLGLLSTEAFF.

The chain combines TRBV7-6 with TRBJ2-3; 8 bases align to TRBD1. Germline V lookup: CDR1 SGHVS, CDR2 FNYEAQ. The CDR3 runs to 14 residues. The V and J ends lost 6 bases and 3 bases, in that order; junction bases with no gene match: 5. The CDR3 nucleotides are TGTGCCAGCAGTCGACAGGGGAGTACAGATACGCAGTATTTT. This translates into CASSRQGSTDTQYF.

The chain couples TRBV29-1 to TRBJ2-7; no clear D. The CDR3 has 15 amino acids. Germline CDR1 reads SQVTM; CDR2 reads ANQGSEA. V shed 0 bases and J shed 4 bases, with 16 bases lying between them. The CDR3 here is CSVEDQGPERYEQYF. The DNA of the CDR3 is TGCAGCGTTGAAGATCAAGGTCCGGAGCGATACGAGCAGTACTTC.

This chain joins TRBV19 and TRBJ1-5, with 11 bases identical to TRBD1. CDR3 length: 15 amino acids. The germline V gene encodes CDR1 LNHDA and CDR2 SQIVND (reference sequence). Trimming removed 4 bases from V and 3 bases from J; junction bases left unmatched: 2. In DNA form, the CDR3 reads TGTGCCAGTAGTAGGGACAGGGGGTTCAATCAGCCCCAGCATTTT. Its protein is CASSRDRGFNQPQHF.

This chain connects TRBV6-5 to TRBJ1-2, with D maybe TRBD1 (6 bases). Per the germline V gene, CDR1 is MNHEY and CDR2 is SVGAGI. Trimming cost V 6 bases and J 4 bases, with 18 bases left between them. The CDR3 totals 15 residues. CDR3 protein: CASSRSTGHSYGYTF. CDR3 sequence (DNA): TGTGCCAGCAGCCGATCGACAGGACACAGCTATGGCTACACCTTC.

In nucleotides, the CDR3 is TGTGCCAGCAGCCAATCCAACAGGGTCGCTAACTATGGCTACACCTTC. Residues: CASSQSNRVANYGYTF. The chain has TRBV4-2 and TRBJ1-2, with a tentative D call TRBD1 (6 bases). The CDR3 extends over 16 amino acids. Germline values: CDR1 LGHNA, CDR2 YNFKEQ. V gave up 2 bases and J gave up 0 bases, with 13 bases separating them.

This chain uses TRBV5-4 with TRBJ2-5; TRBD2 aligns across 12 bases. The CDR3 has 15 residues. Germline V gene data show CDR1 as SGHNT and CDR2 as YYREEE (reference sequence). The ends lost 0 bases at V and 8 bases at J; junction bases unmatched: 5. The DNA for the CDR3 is TGTGCCAGCAGCTTGGACGAGACTAGCGGGAGCACCCAGTACTTC. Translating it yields CASSLDETSGSTQYF. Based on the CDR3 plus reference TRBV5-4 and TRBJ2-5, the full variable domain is ETGVTQSPTHLIKTRGQQVTLRCSSQSGHNTVSWYQQALGQGPQFIFQYYREEENGRGNFPPRFSGLQFPNYSSELNVNALELDDSALYLCASSLDETSGSTQYFGPGTRLLVL.

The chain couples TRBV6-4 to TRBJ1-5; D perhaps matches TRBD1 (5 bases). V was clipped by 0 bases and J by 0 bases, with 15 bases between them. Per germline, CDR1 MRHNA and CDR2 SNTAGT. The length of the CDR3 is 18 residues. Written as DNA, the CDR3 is TGTGCCAGCAGTGACTCGGACACGGTGCGATATAGCAATCAGCCCCAGCATTTT. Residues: CASSDSDTVRYSNQPQHF.

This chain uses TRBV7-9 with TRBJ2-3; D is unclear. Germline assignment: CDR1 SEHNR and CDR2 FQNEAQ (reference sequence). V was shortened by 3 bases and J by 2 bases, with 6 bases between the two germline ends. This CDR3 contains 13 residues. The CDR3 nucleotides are TGTGCCAGCAGCTTGGGCTCCACAGATACGCAGTATTTT. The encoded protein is CASSLGSTDTQYF.

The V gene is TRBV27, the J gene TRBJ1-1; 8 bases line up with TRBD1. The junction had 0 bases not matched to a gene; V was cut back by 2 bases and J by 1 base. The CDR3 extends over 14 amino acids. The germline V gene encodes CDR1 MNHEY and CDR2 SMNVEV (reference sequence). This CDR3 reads CASSLTGGNTEAFF. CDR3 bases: TGTGCCAGCAGTTTAACAGGGGGGAACACTGAAGCTTTCTTT.

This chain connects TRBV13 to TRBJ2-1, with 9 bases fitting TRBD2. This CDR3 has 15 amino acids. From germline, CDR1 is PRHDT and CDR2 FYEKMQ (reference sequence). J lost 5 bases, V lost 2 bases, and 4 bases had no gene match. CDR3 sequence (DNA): TGTGCCAGCAGCTTAAGGCGGGGGGGACACAATGAGCAGTTCTTC. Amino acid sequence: CASSLRRGGHNEQFF.

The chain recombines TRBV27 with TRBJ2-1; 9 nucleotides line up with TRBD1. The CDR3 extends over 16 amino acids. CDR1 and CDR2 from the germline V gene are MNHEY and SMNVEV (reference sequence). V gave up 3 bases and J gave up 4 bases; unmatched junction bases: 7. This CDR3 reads CASSFGGQGGYNEQFF. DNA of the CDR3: TGTGCCAGCAGTTTCGGGGGACAGGGAGGTTACAATGAGCAGTTCTTC.